This T cell receptor beta chain emerged from a study of blood T cells in healthy people across ages. Germline V lookup: CDR1 MNHNS, CDR2 SASEGT. The CDR3 extends over 17 amino acids. The ends lost 6 bases at V and 2 bases at J; junction bases unmatched: 15. The second PCR ran roughly 6 to 11 cycles with a sample-barcoded 5' primer and J-beta primers. MiXCR, run by TCRdb on the 5' RACE reads, gives a single entry per CDR3 protein. The repertoire holds hundreds of thousands of distinct CDR3 sequences, with around a quarter as singletons. These sequences were also reported in another study, on T cells of mothers and their children.

Sequencing used blood. The chain recombines TRBV6-1 with TRBJ1-2; 7 bases map to TRBD1. This receptor was obtained from a boy between 2 and 10 years old in good health. For the CDR3, the DNA is TGTGCCAGCAGAGTGACGGGGGACAGCCCAAGGAACTATGGCTACACCTTC. Amino acid sequence: CASRVTGDSPRNYGYTF.